This paragraph reports one T cell receptor beta chain. In this sample, this clonotype turned up many times. Its antigen is still unknown. No much larger clone exists at a distance of one base, and base qualities are not known. Reading the germline V gene gives CDR1 SGHVS and CDR2 FQNEAQ. The CDR3, cysteine through phenylalanine, is 14 amino acids long. Only the CDR3 part of the read is kept: 42 bases, read in frame from the first base. V loses 10 bases at its end and J loses 5 bases; junction bases beyond the gene matches: 10. Any patient with an uncontrolled infection, another autoimmune disease, pregnancy or lactation was excluded. Diagnoses relied on clinical symptoms, serum thyroxine and TRAb, thyroid ultrasound and orbital computed tomography. Total RNA was extracted with Trizol reagent, and quality was checked on an Agilent 2100 Bioanalyzer. The TCR beta CDR3 regions were amplified from the RNA transcripts. A first-round RT-PCR of the TCR CDR3 used the HTBI primer set with the Qiagen OneStep RT-PCR kit. Libraries were constructed in a second round of multiplex PCR, after which size selection and purification were performed. Sequencing of the libraries was done on an Illumina HiSeq2000 using paired-end 100 bp reads. On the study's bioinformatics: SOAPnuke was used to process the raw data, removing reads that contained adapters or uncalled bases, had a mean Phred below 15, or lacked an exact match to the constant primer or identifier. High-quality paired reads were merged with COPE v1.2.5, and unique nucleotide sequences were defined as clonotypes. MiTCR v1.1 was used to align clonotypes to the IMGT TRBV, TRBD and TRBJ reference segments. Only V-J combinations with frequency above 0.0001, covering approximately 99% of repertoires, were analysed. A TCS score was defined as the ratio between F50 (clonal expansion) and ExV (chaos), using BLOSUM62-based TCRdist between CDR3 peptides within each V-J. Welch's t-statistics and random forest reduced 500 to 650 V-J features to 13, which were used in a naive Bayes classifier (R e1071). Thyroid-blood repertoire similarity was quantified with the Morisita-Horn index. TCRdb trimmed public reads at Q25 via fastp, called clones via MiXCR and kept in-frame beta chains. Entries that share a CDR3 protein sequence are merged under the most common genes and DNA. TCRdb, not the authors, supplied the V and J calls. The sample has more than 550,000 distinct CDR3 sequences on record, over 40% of them singletons. Jointly, the top ten make up less than 8.5% of the sample.

The data originate from a study of T cells in Graves' hyperthyroidism and ophthalmopathy (dated by TCRdb to between 2019 and 2020). For the study in its entirety: TCR V-J signatures able to tell the groups apart were searched for in a discovery cohort of around 95 patients, of whom over 40 had Graves' ophthalmopathy and about 55 had stable Graves' hyperthyroidism. The paper describes TCR Vbeta CDR3 sequencing of 135 peripheral blood samples, made up of under 50 ophthalmopathy patients, around 78 hyperthyroidism patients and approximately 17 progressor patients. Following sampling, methimazole starting at 30 mg daily was given to hyperthyroidism patients, and high-dose intravenous methylprednisolone was given to ophthalmopathy patients. An independent validation cohort of under 20 hyperthyroidism patients and 15 or so patients who later progressed to ophthalmopathy tested prospective prediction of ophthalmopathy. In several Graves' hyperthyroidism patients, the study also compared T-cell repertoires from thyroid tissue with T-cell repertoires from blood. The approximately 97 discovery patients were randomly divided into training and test sets at a 7:3 ratio.

Study-wide findings and limitations: No statistical method was used to fix the sample size in advance, and group allocation was not hidden from the investigators. Most expanded thyroid clonotypes (frequency above 0.001) were also detected in blood, a finding suggesting that blood repertoires may reflect thyroid immune responses. In validation, the model predicted progression to ophthalmopathy a median of about 6 months before onset, with approximately 70% sensitivity and about 75% specificity. Ophthalmopathy was separated from stable hyperthyroidism by a 13 V-J signature model, with over 85% sensitivity and approximately 84% specificity obtained in cross-validation and 80%/75% obtained in testing.

Sequenced material: peripheral blood or thyroid tissue (not recorded which). The TCR was taken from an adult man with Graves' disease, either hyperthyroidism or ophthalmopathy (not recorded which). The chain couples TRBV7-8 to TRBJ1-5, with TRBD1 matching 8 junction bases. Read as DNA, the sequence is TGTGCCATCGCCATGGACAGGGAGGATCAGCCCCAGCATTTT. Its protein is CAIAMDREDQPQHF.